One and the same sample provided the 21 T cell receptor beta chains below, sequenced in a study of identical twins (TCRdb year 2016). The library was obtained by 5' RACE. Sequencing was carried out with an Illumina HiSeq 2000. In TCRdb, the public reads were trimmed at Q25 with fastp and aligned with MiXCR, with productive beta chains retained. Each entry is one CDR3 protein sequence, shown with its most common DNA and genes. This sample has 450,000 or so distinct CDR3 sequences in its table, and less than 20% of those were observed once. Approximately 12% of the sample goes to the ten largest clones. The sequencing sample was made of naive T cells sorted from blood. The sample's cell subset or site label, in plain terms: cells isolated with a human naive T-cell isolation kit. The receptors were gathered from a man aged 50 to 60 in good health.

The table lists this clonotype with a few counts. This chain connects TRBV12-3 or TRBV12-4 to TRBJ2-3; no reliable D call. The CDR3 sequence is 15 residues long. Trimming pared 5 bases from V and 0 bases from J, leaving 12 bases between. The CDR3 loop is CASSETEVSTDTQYF. The CDR3 DNA reads TGTGCCAGCAGTGAGACCGAAGTTAGCACAGATACGCAGTATTTT.

The chain employs TRBV15 and TRBJ2-5, with a weak D call TRBD1 (5 bases). Looked up from germline, CDR1 is LNHNV and CDR2 is YYDKDF (reference sequence). The germline V and J ends were trimmed by 1 base and 5 bases, with 11 bases remaining between them. The CDR3 is made up of 14 amino acids. As DNA, the CDR3 is TGTGCCACCAGCAGAGTTGGGGCAGGGGAGACCCAGTACTTC. The encoded protein is CATSRVGAGETQYF.

The CDR3 loop reads CAYIPPDRGLRTGELFF. CDR3 bases: TGTGCTTACATCCCCCCCGACAGGGGATTACGGACCGGGGAGCTGTTTTTT. The chain employs TRBV7-9 and TRBJ2-2; 8 nucleotides agree with TRBD1. The CDR3 covers 17 residues. Germline CDR1 is SEHNR and CDR2 is FQNEAQ (reference sequence).

Many counts were recorded for this clonotype. V gene TRBV12-3 or TRBV12-4 combines with J gene TRBJ2-3; no clear D gene. Trimming left V 0 bases short and J 1 base short, with 8 bases between. The CDR3 has 15 residues. The CDR3 loop is CASSLARTGTDTQYF. CDR3 nucleotides: TGTGCCAGCAGTTTAGCGCGAACGGGCACAGATACGCAGTATTTT.

This clonotype was counted between two and nine times. The chain is built from TRBV29-1 and TRBJ1-4; 11 nucleotides align to TRBD1. V shed 3 bases and J 11 bases; nucleotides not matched to a gene: 8. The CDR3 runs 14 residues. The germline V gene has CDR1 SQVTM and CDR2 ANQGSEA. As DNA, the CDR3 is TGCAGCGTTGATGTGGGGACAGGGGGTTCGAAACTGTTTTTT. Translating gives CSVDVGTGGSKLFF.

This clonotype was counted at least ten times. This chain links TRBV20-1 with TRBJ2-5; tentative D call: TRBD2 (6 bases). The CDR3 extends over 15 amino acids. Germline lookup yields CDR1 DFQATT and CDR2 SNEGSKA (reference sequence). Trimming stripped 6 bases from V and 1 base from J, with 18 bases between. CDR3 coding DNA: TGCAGTGCAAAAAGGACAAGCGGGCCCCAAGAGACCCAGTACTTC. Translating it yields CSAKRTSGPQETQYF.

This clonotype has ten or more counts. V usage is TRBV6-4 and J usage is TRBJ2-1; 12 nucleotides align to TRBD2. Trimming at V came to 5 bases and at J to 9 bases, leaving 8 bases not matched to a gene. CDR1 is MRHNA, CDR2 SNTAGT, per germline. This CDR3 is 15 amino acids long. CDR3 sequence: CASSKDLAGGSEQFF. CDR3 bases: TGTGCCAGCAGTAAAGACCTAGCGGGAGGGAGTGAGCAGTTCTTC.

The chain links TRBV9 to TRBJ2-5; 7 bases line up with TRBD1. The CDR3 extends over 16 amino acids. The V gene end was trimmed by 2 bases and the J gene end by 2 bases; junction bases not matched to a gene: 9. The germline V gene encodes CDR1 SGDLS and CDR2 YYNGEE. The CDR3 DNA reads TGTGCCAGCAGCGTGGCAGGGGGAACGGGACAAGAGACCCAGTACTTC. Protein product: CASSVAGGTGQETQYF.

As regards this clonotype: A clone one base away is much larger, so this may be a read error. Here the CDR3 reads CASSQPVPTRGDTRYF. The CDR3 region has the DNA TGTGCCAGCAGCCAACCCGTCCCGACACGAGGAGATACGCGGTATTTT. The chain carries TRBV4-2 and TRBJ2-3; D is ambiguous. This CDR3 contains 16 residues. Germline V gene data show CDR1 as LGHNA and CDR2 as YNFKEQ.

This clonotype was detected ten times or more. The rearrangement links TRBV20-1 to TRBJ1-1, with D maybe TRBD1 (5 bases). The CDR3 has 12 residues. Trimming pared 6 bases from V and 7 bases from J, leaving 15 bases between. The germline V gene has CDR1 DFQATT and CDR2 SNEGSKA (reference sequence). The CDR3 DNA reads as TGCAGTGCCAGATATGGGCAGGGTGAAGCTTTCTTT. It is translated as CSARYGQGEAFF.

This clonotype was recorded many times. This chain connects TRBV5-6 to TRBJ2-3, with D uncertain. Trimming took off 4 bases at V and 5 bases at J, with 17 bases between the two ends. CDR3 size: 15 residues. Germline V CDR1 and CDR2: SGHDT, YYEEEE. CDR3 sequence (DNA): TGTGCCAGCAGCCCGAGACTCATTCACGGAGATACGCAGTATTTT. Its translation: CASSPRLIHGDTQYF.

This clonotype has a handful of counts. This chain joins TRBV27 and TRBJ1-2; a weak D match, TRBD1 (5 bases). CDR1 MNHEY and CDR2 SMNVEV come from the germline V gene (reference sequence). Trimming cost V 4 bases and J 7 bases, with 10 bases left between them. This CDR3 spans 12 amino acids. Written as DNA, the CDR3 is TGTGCCAGCAGTTCCCAGGGAGTTGGCTACACCTTC. Translation gives CASSSQGVGYTF.

Ten or more counts support this clonotype. This chain links TRBV12-3 or TRBV12-4 with TRBJ2-2, with 7 bases identical to TRBD2. The CDR3 sequence is 15 residues long. The V gene end was trimmed by 8 bases and the J gene end by 0 bases; junction bases not matched to a gene: 6. The CDR3 is CASRGGIPNTGELFF. CDR3 nucleotide sequence: TGTGCCAGCCGCGGGGGAATACCGAACACCGGGGAGCTGTTTTTT.

The V call is TRBV27, the J call TRBJ2-3; 9 bases map to TRBD2. With 6 bases clipped from V and 2 bases from J, the junction kept 9 bases outside the gene matches. The germline gives CDR1 MNHEY, CDR2 SMNVEV (reference sequence). CDR3 size: 16 residues. Written as DNA, the CDR3 is TGTGCCAGCAGAGAAGCGGGAGGACCTAACACAGATACGCAGTATTTT. Translation: CASREAGGPNTDTQYF.

This clonotype appeared a few times. The V call is TRBV20-1, the J call TRBJ1-5; 7 bases align to TRBD1. This CDR3 is built from 14 residues. The junction had 9 bases not matched to a gene; V was cut back by 5 bases and J by 5 bases. The V gene's germline CDR1 is DFQATT and CDR2 SNEGSKA (reference sequence). The CDR3 region is CSAPRPTGHQPQHF. The CDR3 DNA sequence: TGCAGTGCTCCACGCCCGACAGGGCATCAGCCCCAGCATTTT.

The rearrangement uses TRBV7-2 and TRBJ1-5; weak D call: TRBD1 (6 bases). Per germline, CDR1 SGHTA and CDR2 FQGNSA. The CDR3 is 15 amino acids. V gave up 3 bases and J gave up 0 bases, with 9 bases separating them. CDR3 loop: CASSLGHRSNQPQHF. CDR3 sequence (DNA): TGTGCCAGCAGCTTGGGACACCGTAGCAATCAGCCCCAGCATTTT.

This clonotype was seen more than once but under ten times. The rearrangement links TRBV20-1 to TRBJ1-2; D is possibly TRBD1 (6 bases). The CDR3 totals 16 residues. Germline values: CDR1 DFQATT, CDR2 SNEGSKA (reference sequence). Trimming left V 6 bases short and J 0 bases short, with 20 bases between. The CDR3 DNA reads TGCAGTGCCGTGGGGGGCAGGGGATTAGCTAACTATGGCTACACCTTC. This sequence encodes CSAVGGRGLANYGYTF.

This sequence joins TRBV10-3 and TRBJ2-3; either TRBD1 or TRBD2 may supply D (5 bases each). V shed 3 bases and J shed 4 bases, with 11 bases lying between them. CDR1 is ENHRY, CDR2 SYGVKD, per germline. There are 14 residues in the CDR3. CDR3 in amino acids: CAISERGRADTQYF. The CDR3 DNA reads TGTGCCATCAGTGAACGGGGCCGCGCAGATACGCAGTATTTT.

This clonotype has at least ten counts. The chain is built from TRBV10-2 and TRBJ2-7; 7 bases are a match to TRBD1. J lost 4 bases, V lost 3 bases, and 6 bases had no gene match. The CDR3 is 14 amino acids. Germline CDR1 is WSHSY and CDR2 is SAAADI. CDR3 coding DNA: TGCGCCAGCAGTGAAGGGACAGCCGTTTACGAGCAGTACTTC. Its protein is CASSEGTAVYEQYF.

This clonotype has a handful of counts. The chain recombines TRBV7-8 with TRBJ2-5; 14 bases are shared with TRBD2. CDR3 length: 17 amino acids. Germline V gives CDR1 SGHVS, CDR2 FQNEAQ. V was clipped by 0 bases and J by 4 bases; unmatched bases: 4. CDR3 protein: CASSLATSGRALETQYF. For the CDR3, the DNA is TGTGCCAGCAGCTTAGCGACTAGCGGGAGGGCCTTAGAGACCCAGTACTTC.

This clonotype was picked up many times. V and J are TRBV12-3 or TRBV12-4 and TRBJ2-3; TRBD2 matches at 7 bases. V gave up 3 bases and J gave up 2 bases; unmatched junction bases: 5. The CDR3 contains 15 residues. CDR3 sequence reads: CASSFSSGATDTQYF. The DNA for the CDR3 is TGTGCCAGCAGTTTCTCCAGCGGGGCCACAGATACGCAGTATTTT.